One sample yielded the 31 T cell receptor beta chains listed below, sequenced in a study of CD8+ T cells in alopecia areata. The sequencing template was cDNA reverse transcribed from extracted RNA. TCRdb keeps only in-frame clones here, not all; method: immunoSEQ multiplex PCR. The repertoire holds almost 250,000 clones, about 68% seen once, with 1% to 1.5% in the top ten. The material sequenced was CD4+ T cells sorted from blood, taken at week 0. The receptor set was obtained from a human donor with alopecia areata.

The chain has TRBV5-1 and TRBJ2-5; the D gene could be TRBD1 or TRBD2 (5 bases each). Trimming left V 3 bases short and J 3 bases short, with 9 bases between. This CDR3 comprises 13 residues. Germline CDR1 reads SGHRS; CDR2 reads YFSETQ. The DNA for the CDR3 is TGCGCCAGCAGCTGGGGACCGAAAGAGACCCAGTACTTC. It specifies CASSWGPKETQYF.

This chain links TRBV30 with TRBJ1-5, with D possibly matching TRBD1 (6 bases). The germline V gene encodes CDR1 GTSNPN and CDR2 SVGIG (reference sequence). This CDR3 is built from 14 residues. V dropped 4 bases and J dropped 5 bases, with 15 bases sitting between them. DNA for the CDR3: TGTGCCTGGAACAGGGAAAATGCCGATCAGCCCCAGCATTTT. Its protein is CAWNRENADQPQHF.

The genes are TRBV7-9 and TRBJ2-7; D may correspond to TRBD1 or TRBD2 (6 bases each). Germline loops: CDR1 SEHNR, CDR2 FQNEAQ (reference sequence). Trimming took 5 bases from V and 0 from J, leaving 14 bases between them. The CDR3 contains 15 residues. CDR3 nucleotides: TGTGCCAGCAGCAAGGGGGGTTTGAGCTCCTACGAGCAGTACTTC. Protein product: CASSKGGLSSYEQYF.

This clone was found a few times. The chain recombines TRBV11-2 with TRBJ2-1, with D perhaps assigned TRBD1 or TRBD2 (6 bases each). The CDR3 contains 15 residues. Germline CDR1 reads SGHAT; CDR2 reads FQNNGV. V was shortened by 1 base and J by 4 bases, with 11 bases between the two germline ends. CDR3 coding DNA: TGTGCCAGCAGCTTAGCTAAAGGGGGGTACAATGAGCAGTTCTTC. This gives the protein CASSLAKGGYNEQFF.

V usage is TRBV29-1 and J usage is TRBJ2-3; 10 bases align to TRBD1. CDR3 length: 13 amino acids. Germline V CDR1 and CDR2: SQVTM, ANQGSEA. Germline trimming cut 7 bases from V and 4 bases from J; bases unmatched to any gene: 5. The CDR3: CSDRTGGADTQYF. The CDR3 DNA is TGCAGCGACCGGACAGGGGGTGCAGATACGCAGTATTTT.

The chain combines TRBV29-1 with TRBJ2-7; 7 nucleotides align to TRBD1. The CDR3 consists of 13 residues. The V gene end was trimmed by 4 bases and the J gene end by 3 bases; junction bases not matched to a gene: 6. The germline CDR1 and CDR2 sequences are SQVTM and ANQGSEA. CDR3 nucleotides: TGCAGCGTTGCGACAGGGAGAGTCTACGAGCAGTACTTC. It specifies CSVATGRVYEQYF.

The chain has TRBV29-1 and TRBJ2-5; no clear D gene. The CDR3 length is 12 residues. Germline V gene data show CDR1 as SQVTM and CDR2 as ANQGSEA. The V end lost 4 bases, the J end lost 5 bases, and 11 bases lay between the germline ends. CDR3 protein: CSVGLPGETQYF. CDR3 DNA: TGCAGCGTTGGGCTTCCCGGGGAGACCCAGTACTTC.

Written as DNA, the CDR3 is TGTGCCAGCAGCCCTCAGAATTCCTACGAGCAGTACTTC. Amino acids: CASSPQNSYEQYF. The V call is TRBV9, the J call TRBJ2-7, with no clear D. The germline V and J ends were trimmed by 4 bases and 1 base, with 9 bases remaining between them. Germline assignment: CDR1 SGDLS and CDR2 YYNGEE. The CDR3 is 13 residues long.

The genes are TRBV29-1 and TRBJ1-1; D is ambiguous. Germline CDR1 is SQVTM and CDR2 is ANQGSEA. V was shortened by 2 bases and J by 6 bases, with 13 bases between the two germline ends. The CDR3 extends over 13 amino acids. In DNA, the CDR3 is TGCAGCGTTGAATCACGGCTAAGGGCTGAAGCTTTCTTT. Translation gives CSVESRLRAEAFF.

The chain couples TRBV29-1 to TRBJ1-4, with D tentatively TRBD1 (5 bases). Germline-derived CDR1 and CDR2 are SQVTM and ANQGSEA. The germline V and J ends were trimmed by 3 bases and 9 bases, with 8 bases remaining between them. There are 11 residues in the CDR3. The CDR3 nucleotides read TGCAGCGTTGAGACAGCTCAAAAACTGTTTTTT. This sequence encodes CSVETAQKLFF.

This chain connects TRBV5-1 to TRBJ2-5, with D maybe TRBD2 (5 bases). Germline CDR1 and CDR2: SGHRS and YFSETQ. V lost 4 bases, J lost 5 bases, and 15 bases lay in between. The CDR3 is 14 residues long. CDR3 bases: TGCGCCAGCAGCCCGAGGGTGGCGTCGGAGACCCAGTACTTC. Translation: CASSPRVASETQYF.

The V call is TRBV5-6, the J call TRBJ2-3; 10 bases agree with TRBD1. The CDR3 consists of 15 residues. Germline CDR1 SGHDT, CDR2 YYEEEE. Trimming cost V 3 bases and J 4 bases; bases outside gene matches: 5. The CDR3 DNA follows: TGTGCCAGCAGCTCCGACAGGGGGCGAGCAGATACGCAGTATTTT. Its protein is CASSSDRGRADTQYF.

The chain recombines TRBV9 with TRBJ1-1, with unresolved D. V lost 4 bases to trimming and J lost 0 bases, with 13 bases between them. CDR1 SGDLS and CDR2 YYNGEE come from the germline V gene. This CDR3 is 15 amino acids long. CDR3 in DNA: TGTGCCAGCAGCTCCAATCCCGGAATGAACACTGAAGCTTTCTTT. Translation gives CASSSNPGMNTEAFF.

This clone showed up just a few times. V and J are TRBV5-1 and TRBJ2-3, with D perhaps TRBD1 (5 bases). This CDR3 comprises 15 residues. Germline V gene lookup returns CDR1 SGHRS and CDR2 YFSETQ. V shed 0 bases and J shed 2 bases, with 10 bases lying between them. The CDR3 DNA sequence: TGCGCCAGCAGCTTGGCAGGGCAGTCCACAGATACGCAGTATTTT. It yields the protein CASSLAGQSTDTQYF.

Only a few counts were recorded for this clone. The V and J genes are TRBV5-6 and TRBJ1-4, with D possibly matching TRBD1 (5 bases). V lost 4 bases and J 2 bases, leaving 18 bases between the germline ends. Germline V gives CDR1 SGHDT, CDR2 YYEEEE. CDR3 length: 17 residues. The CDR3 loop reads CASSPRRHGTTNEKLFF. The CDR3 DNA is TGTGCCAGCAGCCCGAGGAGACATGGGACGACTAATGAAAAACTGTTTTTT.

V gene TRBV29-1 combines with J gene TRBJ2-2; D ambiguous. Trimming stripped 4 bases from V and 1 base from J, with 4 bases between. CDR1 is SQVTM, CDR2 ANQGSEA, per germline. This CDR3 region has 12 residues. This CDR3 reads CSVGKNTGELFF. The CDR3 nucleotides read TGCAGCGTTGGAAAGAACACCGGGGAGCTGTTTTTT.

This chain links TRBV6-5 with TRBJ1-1; no firm D call. The CDR3 extends over 14 amino acids. Germline loops: CDR1 MNHEY, CDR2 SVGAGI. Trimming removed 3 bases at V and 1 base at J, with 9 bases between. The DNA of the CDR3 is TGTGCCAGCAGTTATCGAGATAAGAACACTGAAGCTTTCTTT. The encoded protein is CASSYRDKNTEAFF.

This clone has more than one count but fewer than ten. CDR3 in amino acids: CSAPDRSNYGYTF. For the CDR3, the DNA is TGCAGCGCCCCGGACCGGTCTAACTATGGCTACACCTTC. The V call is TRBV29-1, the J call TRBJ1-2; unclear D gene. V gave up 7 bases and J gave up 0 bases, with 12 bases separating them. CDR1 is SQVTM and CDR2 is ANQGSEA in the germline V gene. The CDR3 extends over 13 amino acids.

The chain joins TRBV4-2 to TRBJ1-2; no clear D gene. From germline, CDR1 is LGHNA and CDR2 YNFKEQ. The V end lost 0 bases, the J end lost 0 bases, and 11 bases lay between the germline ends. The CDR3 is made up of 16 amino acids. The CDR3 region is CASSQDASLANYGYTF. CDR3 DNA sequence: TGTGCCAGCAGCCAAGATGCCAGCTTAGCTAACTATGGCTACACCTTC.

This rearrangement joins TRBV30 to TRBJ2-3, with 7 bases that match TRBD1. There are 15 residues in the CDR3. The ends lost 0 bases at V and 8 bases at J; junction bases unmatched: 11. Germline loops: CDR1 GTSNPN, CDR2 SVGIG (reference sequence). The CDR3 region has the DNA TGTGCCTGGAGTGTAGGCAGAGGACAGGACGCTACGCAGTATTTT. This gives the protein CAWSVGRGQDATQYF. The entire variable domain, with the rest obtained from reference TRBV30 and TRBJ2-3, is as follows: SQTIHQWPATLVQPVGSPLSLECTVEGTSNPNLYWYRQAAGRGLQLLFYSVGIGQISSEVPQNLSASRPQDRQFILSSKKLLLSDSGFYLCAWSVGRGQDATQYFGPGTRLTVL.

The chain recombines TRBV14 with TRBJ2-1; either TRBD1 or TRBD2 may supply D (5 bases each). The germline V and J ends were trimmed by 1 base and 5 bases, with 18 bases remaining between them. The CDR3 runs 17 residues. CDR1 and CDR2 from the germline V gene are SGHDN and FVKESK. CDR3 sequence (DNA): TGTGCCAGCAGCCAAGCCCAGCCCGGGACCTTGCACAATGAGCAGTTCTTC. This gives the protein CASSQAQPGTLHNEQFF. The complete variable domain, with remaining parts taken from reference TRBV14 and TRBJ2-1, reads EAGVTQFPSHSVIEKGQTVTLRCDPISGHDNLYWYRRVMGKEIKFLLHFVKESKQDESGMPNNRFLAERTGGTYSTLKVQPAELEDSGVYFCASSQAQPGTLHNEQFFGPGTRLTVL.

This clone occurred a few times. This chain joins TRBV29-1 and TRBJ2-2, with D unclear. CDR3 length: 14 residues. V dropped 4 bases and J dropped 7 bases, with 16 bases sitting between them. Germline V gene data show CDR1 as SQVTM and CDR2 as ANQGSEA. CDR3 bases: TGCAGCGTTGTCGGCGTCTCGGAAGGCGGGGAGCTGTTTTTT. Translation: CSVVGVSEGGELFF.

The V and J genes are TRBV29-1 and TRBJ1-2, with TRBD1 as a possible D gene (6 bases). Germline V gene sequence: CDR1 SQVTM, CDR2 ANQGSEA. The germline V and J ends were trimmed by 6 bases and 3 bases, with 17 bases remaining between them. The CDR3 extends over 14 amino acids. Written as DNA, the CDR3 is TGCAGCGTCTATCCATTGGACAGCCACTATGGCTACACCTTC. It is translated as CSVYPLDSHYGYTF.

V usage is TRBV29-1 and J usage is TRBJ2-3; 11 bases are a match to TRBD2. V lost 4 bases and J lost 3; bases outside the gene matches: 6. Germline V lookup: CDR1 SQVTM, CDR2 ANQGSEA. This CDR3 contains 15 residues. The CDR3 nucleotides read TGCAGCGTTGTATTTAGCGGGGGGGCGACAGATACGCAGTATTTT. The encoded protein is CSVVFSGGATDTQYF.

This chain connects TRBV7-3 to TRBJ1-1; 9 nucleotides line up with TRBD1. In germline, CDR1 is SGHTA, CDR2 FQGTGA. Trimming at V came to 5 bases and at J to 7 bases, leaving 11 bases not matched to a gene. There are 15 residues in the CDR3. For the CDR3, the DNA is TGTGCCAGCAGCGGCGGACAGGGGTTTATCGGTGAAGCTTTCTTT. It encodes CASSGGQGFIGEAFF.

The rearrangement joins TRBV29-1 to TRBJ2-3, with D perhaps TRBD2 (5 bases). The CDR3 loop spans 15 amino acids. Germline CDR1 SQVTM, CDR2 ANQGSEA. Deletions cut 5 bases from V and 1 base from J, with 16 bases between. The DNA for the CDR3 is TGCAGCGTTACCGACACCGTCGGGGGCACAGATACGCAGTATTTT. It specifies CSVTDTVGGTDTQYF.

The CDR3 nucleotides read TGTGCCGGGGACAGTAACTATGGCTACACCTTC. Protein: CAGDSNYGYTF. The V call is TRBV30, the J call TRBJ1-2; the match to TRBD1 covers 7 bases. In germline, CDR1 is GTSNPN, CDR2 SVGIG (reference sequence). The J segment lost 1 base and the V segment lost 8 bases, leaving 1 base of the junction unmatched. CDR3 size: 11 residues. Complete variable domain (other parts from reference TRBV30 and TRBJ1-2): SQTIHQWPATLVQPVGSPLSLECTVEGTSNPNLYWYRQAAGRGLQLLFYSVGIGQISSEVPQNLSASRPQDRQFILSSKKLLLSDSGFYLCAGDSNYGYTFGSGTRLTVV.

This clone was counted between two and nine times. The chain recombines TRBV19 with TRBJ1-6, with 9 bases lining up with TRBD1. The CDR3 has 16 residues. V was pared by 0 bases and J by 7 bases, with 4 bases of the junction left unmatched. Per germline, CDR1 LNHDA and CDR2 SQIVND (reference sequence). The CDR3 is CASSIDRDRANSPLHF. For the CDR3, the DNA is TGTGCCAGTAGTATAGATCGGGACAGGGCGAATTCACCCCTCCACTTT.

The chain carries TRBV14 and TRBJ2-3; D is undetermined. Germline CDR1 reads SGHDN; CDR2 reads FVKESK. Trimming pared 5 bases from V and 0 bases from J, leaving 3 bases between. The CDR3 covers 12 residues. CDR3 nucleotide sequence: TGTGCCAGCAGCAGGAGCACAGATACGCAGTATTTT. Residues: CASSRSTDTQYF.

The chain couples TRBV4-3 to TRBJ2-7; 8 nucleotides agree with TRBD1. Losses at the gene ends were 3 bases for V and 1 base for J; bases not matched to a gene: 8. Germline assignment: CDR1 LGHNA and CDR2 YSLEER. This CDR3 region has 16 residues. CDR3 protein: CASSQEARGRSYEQYF. CDR3 DNA: TGCGCCAGCAGCCAGGAGGCCAGGGGGCGATCCTACGAGCAGTACTTC.

V is TRBV30 and J is TRBJ2-5; 8 positions agree with TRBD2. The CDR3 has 14 amino acids. Germline lookup yields CDR1 GTSNPN and CDR2 SVGIG (reference sequence). Trimming cost V 4 bases and J 0 bases; bases outside gene matches: 4. CDR3 loop: CAWNTGGYQETQYF. The CDR3, as DNA: TGTGCCTGGAATACGGGGGGGTACCAAGAGACCCAGTACTTC. The variable domain in full, completed from reference TRBV30 and TRBJ2-5, reads SQTIHQWPATLVQPVGSPLSLECTVEGTSNPNLYWYRQAAGRGLQLLFYSVGIGQISSEVPQNLSASRPQDRQFILSSKKLLLSDSGFYLCAWNTGGYQETQYFGPGTRLLVL.